A single sample gave rise to the 16 T cell receptor beta chains below, sequenced in a study of beta chain features in type 1 diabetes. Notes on the study in general: Shorter TCRB CDR3s, moderately but significantly so, marked every one of the four CD4+ subsets in Type 1 diabetes patients.

The sequenced template was cDNA made from the entire isolated RNA. Clones were read by immunoSEQ multiplex PCR, and TCRdb kept only the in-frame ones, dropping some. The sample includes about 150,000 clones, more than 10% of them seen just once. Antigens of these TCRs are unknown. Sequencing was done on a sample of central memory CD4+ T cells from blood. The receptor source for this set is a man younger than 30 with type 1 diabetes.

The rearrangement joins TRBV6-1 to TRBJ2-3; tentatively, D is TRBD2 (5 bases). This CDR3 contains 14 residues. V lost 1 base and J 4 bases, leaving 9 bases between the germline ends. Germline V gene data show CDR1 as MNHNS and CDR2 as SASEGT. Here the CDR3 reads CASSEGTGADTQYF. The CDR3 DNA follows: TGTGCCAGCAGTGAAGGGACTGGCGCAGATACGCAGTATTTT.

This chain joins TRBV7-7 and TRBJ1-1; D uncertain. The V end lost 5 bases, the J end lost 5 bases, and 12 bases lay between the germline ends. The germline CDR1 and CDR2 sequences are SSHAT and FNYEAQ (reference sequence). This CDR3 has 13 residues. In nucleotides, the CDR3 is TGTGCCAGCAGCCCGAACCCCGGGACTGAAGCTTTCTTT. Its translation is CASSPNPGTEAFF. The entire variable domain, with the rest obtained from reference TRBV7-7 and TRBJ1-1, is as follows: GAGVSQSPRYKVTKRGQDVTLRCDPISSHATLYWYQQALGQGPEFLTYFNYEAQPDKSGLPSDRFSAERPEGSISTLTIQRTEQRDSAMYRCASSPNPGTEAFFGQGTRLTVV.

This clone was detected many times. This chain joins TRBV14 and TRBJ2-3; 8 bases agree with TRBD1. CDR3 size: 16 residues. The ends lost 3 bases at V and 6 bases at J; junction bases unmatched: 11. Per the germline V gene, CDR1 is SGHDN and CDR2 is FVKESK. DNA of the CDR3: TGTGCCAGCAGCCAGTCCCAGGGGCAGGGGGCGGATACGCAGTATTTT. This translates into CASSQSQGQGADTQYF. The full variable domain, in which reference TRBV14 and TRBJ2-3 provide the parts outside the CDR3, is EAGVTQFPSHSVIEKGQTVTLRCDPISGHDNLYWYRRVMGKEIKFLLHFVKESKQDESGMPNNRFLAERTGGTYSTLKVQPAELEDSGVYFCASSQSQGQGADTQYFGPGTRLTVL.

In its sample, this clone was seen a few times. This chain links TRBV7-9 with TRBJ2-2; D unclear. Germline CDR1 and CDR2: SEHNR and FQNEAQ (reference sequence). Trimming removed 1 base at V and 2 bases at J, with 8 bases between. This CDR3 spans 15 amino acids. The CDR3 reads CASSLGTANTGELFF. For the CDR3, the DNA is TGTGCCAGCAGCTTAGGAACGGCCAACACCGGGGAGCTGTTTTTT.

This clone was observed a few times. The V call is TRBV5-1, the J call TRBJ2-1, with D possibly TRBD2 on 6 matching bases. Germline-derived CDR1 and CDR2 are SGHRS and YFSETQ. Trimming shortened V by 4 bases and J by 5 bases, and 16 bases separated the two germline ends. The CDR3 is 15 residues long. CDR3 region: CASSVTAPSDNEQFF. CDR3 nucleotide sequence: TGCGCCAGCAGCGTGACAGCGCCTAGCGACAATGAGCAGTTCTTC.

This clone has more than one count but fewer than ten. The chain joins TRBV11-2 to TRBJ2-5; D is perhaps TRBD1 (7 bases). V lost 2 bases to trimming and J lost 5 bases, with 12 bases between them. CDR1 is SGHAT and CDR2 is FQNNGV in the germline V gene. CDR3 length: 14 amino acids. The CDR3 here is CASSLQTGRETQYF. For the CDR3, the DNA is TGTGCCAGCAGCTTACAGACAGGGAGGGAGACCCAGTACTTC.

This clone was seen a few times. This chain uses TRBV7-9 with TRBJ2-3; a weak D match, TRBD2 (6 bases). The CDR3 runs to 14 residues. Germline lookup yields CDR1 SEHNR and CDR2 FQNEAQ (reference sequence). V lost 5 bases and J 7 bases, leaving 16 bases between the germline ends. CDR3: CASSVIQEGNTQYF. The CDR3 bases are TGTGCCAGCAGCGTGATCCAGGAGGGAAATACGCAGTATTTT.

This clone was seen a handful of times. This sequence joins TRBV30 and TRBJ2-5, with TRBD2 matching 10 bases. CDR3 size: 15 residues. V was clipped by 0 bases and J by 11 bases; unmatched bases: 12. The germline gives CDR1 GTSNPN, CDR2 SVGIG (reference sequence). The CDR3 DNA follows: TGTGCCTGGAGTGTATATGTAGCGGGGGGACGGGAGCAGTACTTC. Protein sequence: CAWSVYVAGGREQYF.

The chain joins TRBV29-1 to TRBJ1-1; 10 nucleotides align to TRBD1. J gave up 7 bases and V 7 bases, and 9 bases lay outside the gene matches. From germline, CDR1 is SQVTM and CDR2 ANQGSEA. This CDR3 has 13 amino acids. The CDR3 here is CSASGTGDGEAFF. CDR3 nucleotides: TGCAGCGCCTCCGGGACAGGGGACGGTGAAGCTTTCTTT.

This clone was detected only a few times. The sample holds other DNA sequences that translate to the same CDR3. The rearrangement links TRBV9 to TRBJ1-1; maybe TRBD1 (5 bases). The germline V gene encodes CDR1 SGDLS and CDR2 YYNGEE. The CDR3 is 13 residues long. Trimming left V 3 bases short and J 1 base short, with 7 bases between. CDR3 nucleotide sequence: TGTGCCAGCAGCGCCCAGGGGAACACTGAAGCTTTCTTT. Translating it yields CASSAQGNTEAFF.

V usage is TRBV5-1 and J usage is TRBJ2-2; D might be TRBD1 (6 bases). Germline-derived CDR1 and CDR2 are SGHRS and YFSETQ. Trimming pared 4 bases from V and 5 bases from J, leaving 12 bases between. This CDR3 comprises 14 residues. CDR3 protein: CASSPAGVTGELFF. The CDR3 DNA is TGCGCCAGCAGCCCCGCAGGGGTTACCGGGGAGCTGTTTTTT.

A few counts support this clone. V gene TRBV14 combines with J gene TRBJ2-1; the match to TRBD1 covers 7 bases. V lost 4 bases, J lost 5 bases, and 2 bases stayed unmatched. The CDR3 contains 13 residues. The germline V gene encodes CDR1 SGHDN and CDR2 FVKESK. The CDR3 DNA follows: TGTGCCAGCAGCCGGGACAGACACAATGAGCAGTTCTTC. Its translation: CASSRDRHNEQFF.

Many counts were recorded for this clone. This rearrangement joins TRBV9 to TRBJ1-4; D gene unclear. Trimming removed 4 bases from V and 8 bases from J, with 15 bases in between. The CDR3 is made up of 14 amino acids. Germline lookup yields CDR1 SGDLS and CDR2 YYNGEE. CDR3 protein: CASSLGEVREKLFF. For the CDR3, the DNA is TGTGCCAGCAGCCTAGGAGAGGTGAGGGAAAAACTGTTTTTT.

The chain has TRBV19 and TRBJ1-2; maybe TRBD1 (5 bases). Germline loops: CDR1 LNHDA, CDR2 SQIVND (reference sequence). The V and J ends lost 5 bases and 2 bases respectively, with 12 bases between them. The CDR3 totals 14 residues. The CDR3 protein is CASSRSGGNYGYTF. CDR3 nucleotides: TGTGCCAGTAGTCGTAGCGGGGGAAACTATGGCTACACCTTC.

DNA for the CDR3: TGTGCCAGCAGTAAGCGGGGGCCGCGCGGGGAGCAGTTCTTC. Translated, it gives CASSKRGPRGEQFF. The chain employs TRBV28 and TRBJ2-1; 8 positions agree with TRBD2. V lost 5 bases, J lost 10 bases, and 10 bases stayed unmatched. This CDR3 is built from 14 residues. Germline CDR1 reads MDHEN; CDR2 reads SYDVKM.

This clone was detected only a few times. The CDR3 loop is CASSYVGSYGYTF. CDR3 bases: TGTGCCAGCAGTTACGTTGGAAGCTATGGCTACACCTTC. This chain joins TRBV6-6 and TRBJ1-2; unclear D gene. The CDR3 is 13 residues long. Germline V CDR1 and CDR2: MNHNY, SVGAGI (reference sequence). V was clipped by 2 bases and J by 4 bases, with 8 bases between them.